This paragraph reports one T cell receptor (beta chain). This sample is drawn from a study of CD8+CD57+ T cells in acquired aplastic anemia. Researchers used genomic DNA as the template to profile TCR beta VDJ and CDR3. Each CDR3 protein is one row after TCRdb ran MiXCR on the reads. The sample lists hundreds of thousands of distinct CDR3 sequences, about 44% occurring once. Previously, flow cytometry had revealed CD8+CD57+ cell expansion in the patients chosen for sequencing. Patients were untreated when blood was sampled. Looked up from germline, CDR1 is LNHDA and CDR2 is SQIVND (reference sequence). This CDR3 has 16 residues. Trimming took 3 bases from V and 2 from J, leaving 17 bases between them.

This chain joins TRBV19 and TRBJ2-7; D gene unclear. The sequence came from a human donor with aplastic anemia. Sequencing used sorted CD4+, CD8+, or CD8+CD57+ T cells (not recorded which) from PBMCs. The CDR3 DNA reads as TGTGCCAGTAGTATCCTGTACACGGGCCCTACCTACGAGCAGTACTTC. As protein: CASSILYTGPTYEQYF.